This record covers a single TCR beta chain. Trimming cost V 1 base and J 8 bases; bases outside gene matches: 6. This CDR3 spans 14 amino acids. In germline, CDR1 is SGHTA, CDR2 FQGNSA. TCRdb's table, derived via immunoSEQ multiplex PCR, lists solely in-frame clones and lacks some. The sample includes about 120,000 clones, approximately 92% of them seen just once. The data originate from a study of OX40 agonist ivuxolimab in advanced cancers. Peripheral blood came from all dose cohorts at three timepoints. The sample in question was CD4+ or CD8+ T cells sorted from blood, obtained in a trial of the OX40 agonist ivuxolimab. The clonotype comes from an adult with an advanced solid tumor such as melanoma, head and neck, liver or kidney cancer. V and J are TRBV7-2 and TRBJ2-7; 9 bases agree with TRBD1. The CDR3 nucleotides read TGTGCCAGCAGCTTAGGGACAGGGGAGAAAAAGCAGTACTTC. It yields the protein CASSLGTGEKKQYF.